This record covers a single T cell receptor beta chain. What it binds is unknown. This sample was included in a study of T cells in Graves' hyperthyroidism and ophthalmopathy. Study-level results: Researchers report that a 13 V-J model separated ophthalmopathy from stable hyperthyroidism.

Thyroid ultrasound, orbital computed tomography, clinical symptoms, and serum thyroxine and TRAb underpinned diagnoses. Approximately 10 ml of fresh peripheral blood supplied the PBMCs. Amplified TCR beta CDR3 regions came from RNA transcripts. Using the HTBI primer set, a first-round RT-PCR was run on the TCR CDR3. TCRdb independently ran MiXCR on the multiplex PCR reads; one entry per CDR3 protein. Among roughly 840,000 distinct CDR3 sequences listed, 35% to 45% were seen once. Trimming left V 8 bases short and J 3 bases short, with 10 bases between. The CDR3 covers 11 residues. The germline CDR1 and CDR2 sequences are SQVTM and ANQGSEA.

J is TRBJ1-1 and V is TRBV29-1; D might be TRBD1 (5 bases). The receptor was derived from a man aged 18 to 30 with Graves' hyperthyroidism. The material sequenced was blood. The CDR3 nucleotides read TGCAGCTTAGACAGAGACACTGAAGCTTTCTTT. Its translation is CSLDRDTEAFF.